This T cell receptor beta chain was obtained from a study of molecular identifiers for immune sequencing clone quantification. TCRdb ran MiXCR on the PCR reads and lists one entry per CDR3 protein. This sample has a few hundred thousand distinct CDR3 sequences; about 25% occur once, and the top ten carry under 0.85%. Study outcomes and limitations: Clones above 20 RNA copies contained over 97% of effector molecules but under 1% of naive ones.

The V end lost 6 bases, the J end lost 3 bases, and 14 bases lay between the germline ends. Germline loops: CDR1 MNHEY, CDR2 SMNVEV (reference sequence). The CDR3 is 14 amino acids. The table lists this clonotype with many counts. The antigen is unknown. V and J are TRBV27 and TRBJ1-1; possible D gene TRBD1, 6 bases. Sequencing was done on a sample of naive CD8+ T cells from blood, with Jurkat cell RNA spiked in. Noted subset: FACS-sorted CD8+CD4-CCR7+CD45RA+ naive T cells. The clonotype originates from a human donor in good health. Some libraries in this study had Jurkat cell RNA spiked in. The CDR3 loop reads CASSLDRRYTEAFF. The DNA for the CDR3 is TGTGCCAGCAGCCTAGACAGGAGATACACTGAAGCTTTCTTT.